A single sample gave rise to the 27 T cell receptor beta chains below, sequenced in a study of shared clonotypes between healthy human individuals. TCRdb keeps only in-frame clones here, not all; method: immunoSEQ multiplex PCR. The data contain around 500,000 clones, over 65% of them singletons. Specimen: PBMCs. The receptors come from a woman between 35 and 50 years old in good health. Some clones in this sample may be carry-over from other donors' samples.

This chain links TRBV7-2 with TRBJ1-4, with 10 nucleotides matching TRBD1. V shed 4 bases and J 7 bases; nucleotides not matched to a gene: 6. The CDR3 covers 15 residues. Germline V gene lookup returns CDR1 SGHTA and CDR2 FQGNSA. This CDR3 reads CASSWGQGMSEKLFF. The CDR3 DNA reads TGTGCCAGCAGCTGGGGACAGGGGATGAGTGAAAAACTGTTTTTT. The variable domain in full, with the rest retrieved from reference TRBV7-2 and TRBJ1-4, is GAGVSQSPSNKVTEKGKDVELRCDPISGHTALYWYRQSLGQGLEFLIYFQGNSAPDKSGLPSDRFSAERTGGSVSTLTIQRTQQEDSAVYLCASSWGQGMSEKLFFGSGTQLSVL.

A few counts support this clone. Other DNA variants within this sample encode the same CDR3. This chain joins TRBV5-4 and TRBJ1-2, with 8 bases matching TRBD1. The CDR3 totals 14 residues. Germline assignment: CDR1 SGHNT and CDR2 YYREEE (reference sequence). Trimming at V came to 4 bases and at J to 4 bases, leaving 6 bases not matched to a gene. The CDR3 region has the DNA TGTGCCAGCAGCCCTGACAGGGGTCTCTATGGCTACACCTTC. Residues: CASSPDRGLYGYTF.

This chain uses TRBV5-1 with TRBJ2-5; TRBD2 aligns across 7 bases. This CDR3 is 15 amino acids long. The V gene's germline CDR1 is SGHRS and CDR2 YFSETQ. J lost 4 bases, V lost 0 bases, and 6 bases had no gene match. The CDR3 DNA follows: TGCGCCAGCAGCTTGGTGGCGGGAGTGAGAGAGACCCAGTACTTC. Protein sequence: CASSLVAGVRETQYF.

CDR3 loop: CASSFLAGVDYEQYF. The CDR3 region has the DNA TGTGCCAGCAGCTTCCTAGCGGGAGTAGATTACGAGCAGTACTTC. V is TRBV7-2 and J is TRBJ2-7, with 10 bases matching TRBD2. This CDR3 is 15 amino acids long. The V and J ends lost 3 bases and 4 bases, in that order; junction bases with no gene match: 6. Germline V gives CDR1 SGHTA, CDR2 FQGNSA.

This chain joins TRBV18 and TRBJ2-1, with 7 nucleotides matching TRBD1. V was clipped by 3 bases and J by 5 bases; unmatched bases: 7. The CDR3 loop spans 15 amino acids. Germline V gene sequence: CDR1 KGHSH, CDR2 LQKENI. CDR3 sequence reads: CASSPIGQANNEQFF. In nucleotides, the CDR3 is TGTGCCAGCTCACCTATTGGACAGGCCAACAATGAGCAGTTCTTC.

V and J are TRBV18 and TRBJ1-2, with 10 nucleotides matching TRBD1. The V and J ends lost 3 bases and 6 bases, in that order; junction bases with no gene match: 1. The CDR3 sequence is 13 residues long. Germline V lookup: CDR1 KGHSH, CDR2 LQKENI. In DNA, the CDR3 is TGTGCCAGCTCACCCGGACAGGGGGATGGCTACACCTTC. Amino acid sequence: CASSPGQGDGYTF.

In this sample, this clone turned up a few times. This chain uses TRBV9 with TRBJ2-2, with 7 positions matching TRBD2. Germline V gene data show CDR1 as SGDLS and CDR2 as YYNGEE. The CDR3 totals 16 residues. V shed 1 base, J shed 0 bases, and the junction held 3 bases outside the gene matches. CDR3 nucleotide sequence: TGTGCCAGCAGCGTATGGGCGGGAGCGAACACCGGGGAGCTGTTTTTT. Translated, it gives CASSVWAGANTGELFF.

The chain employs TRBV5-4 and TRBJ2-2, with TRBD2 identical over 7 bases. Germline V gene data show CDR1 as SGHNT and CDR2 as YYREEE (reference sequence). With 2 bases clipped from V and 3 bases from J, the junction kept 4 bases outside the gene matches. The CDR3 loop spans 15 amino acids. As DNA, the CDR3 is TGTGCCAGCAGCTTAAAGCGGGGACACACCGGGGAGCTGTTTTTT. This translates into CASSLKRGHTGELFF.

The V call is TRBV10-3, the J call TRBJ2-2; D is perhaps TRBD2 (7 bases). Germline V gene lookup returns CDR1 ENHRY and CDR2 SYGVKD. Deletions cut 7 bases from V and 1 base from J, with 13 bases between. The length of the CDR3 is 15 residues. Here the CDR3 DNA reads TGTGCCATCACGATGGGGGGGCAGAACACCGGGGAGCTGTTTTTT. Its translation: CAITMGGQNTGELFF.

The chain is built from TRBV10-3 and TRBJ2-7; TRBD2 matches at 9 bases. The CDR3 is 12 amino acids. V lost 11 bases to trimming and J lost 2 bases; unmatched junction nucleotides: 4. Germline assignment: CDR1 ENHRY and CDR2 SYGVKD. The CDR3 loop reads CAAGGGTYEQYF. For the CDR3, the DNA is TGTGCCGCGGGAGGGGGGACCTACGAGCAGTACTTC.

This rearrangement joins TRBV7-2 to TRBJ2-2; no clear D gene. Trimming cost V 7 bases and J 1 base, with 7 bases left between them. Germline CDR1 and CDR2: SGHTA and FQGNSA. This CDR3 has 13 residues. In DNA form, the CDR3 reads TGTGCCAGCAAACATTTGAACACCGGGGAGCTGTTTTTT. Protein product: CASKHLNTGELFF. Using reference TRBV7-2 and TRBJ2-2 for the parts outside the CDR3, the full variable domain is GAGVSQSPSNKVTEKGKDVELRCDPISGHTALYWYRQSLGQGLEFLIYFQGNSAPDKSGLPSDRFSAERTGGSVSTLTIQRTQQEDSAVYLCASKHLNTGELFFGEGSRLTVL.

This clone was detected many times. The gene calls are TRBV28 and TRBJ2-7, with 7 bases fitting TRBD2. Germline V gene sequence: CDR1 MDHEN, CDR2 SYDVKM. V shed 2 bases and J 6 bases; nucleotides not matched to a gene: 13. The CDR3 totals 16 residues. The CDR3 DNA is TGTGCCAGCAGTTTACGAGCGGGATCTCACGGGAGCGAGCAGTACTTC. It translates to CASSLRAGSHGSEQYF.

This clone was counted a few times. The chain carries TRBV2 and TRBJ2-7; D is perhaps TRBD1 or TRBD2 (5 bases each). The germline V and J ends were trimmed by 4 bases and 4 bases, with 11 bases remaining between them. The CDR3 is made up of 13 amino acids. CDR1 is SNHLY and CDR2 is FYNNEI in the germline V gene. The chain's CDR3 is CASSGDQRYEQYF. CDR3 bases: TGTGCCAGCAGTGGGGACCAGCGATACGAGCAGTACTTC.

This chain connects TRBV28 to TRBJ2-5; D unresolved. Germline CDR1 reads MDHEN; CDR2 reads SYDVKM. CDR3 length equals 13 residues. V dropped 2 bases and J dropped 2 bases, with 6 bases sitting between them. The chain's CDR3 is CASSLVSQETQYF. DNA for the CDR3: TGTGCCAGCAGTTTAGTCAGTCAAGAGACCCAGTACTTC.

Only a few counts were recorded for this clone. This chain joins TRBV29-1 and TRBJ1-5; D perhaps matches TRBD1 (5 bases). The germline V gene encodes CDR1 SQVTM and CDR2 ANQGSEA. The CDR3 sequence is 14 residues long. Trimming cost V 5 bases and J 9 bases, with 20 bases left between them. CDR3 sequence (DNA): TGCAGCGTTCCGGGACGGTGGGGCCGGGGGCCCCAGCATTTT. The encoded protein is CSVPGRWGRGPQHF. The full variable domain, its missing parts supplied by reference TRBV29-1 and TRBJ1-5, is SAVISQKPSRDICQRGTSLTIQCQVDSQVTMMFWYRQQPGQSLTLIATANQGSEATYESGFVIDKFPISRPNLTFSTLTVSNMSPEDSSIYLCSVPGRWGRGPQHFGDGTRLSIL.

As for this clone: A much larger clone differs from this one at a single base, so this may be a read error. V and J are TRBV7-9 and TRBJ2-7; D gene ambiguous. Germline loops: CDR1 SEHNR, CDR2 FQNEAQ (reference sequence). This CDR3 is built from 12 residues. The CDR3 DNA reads TGTGCCAGCAGCTCCCTATTATACGAGCGGTACTTC. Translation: CASSSLLYERYF. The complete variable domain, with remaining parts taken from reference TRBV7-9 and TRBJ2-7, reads DTGVSQNPRHKITKRGQNVTFRCDPISEHNRLYWYRQTLGQGPEFLTYFQNEAQLEKSRLLSDRFSAERPKGSFSTLEIQRTEQGDSAMYLCASSSLLYERYFGPGTRLTVT.

In DNA, the CDR3 is TGCGCCAGCAGCCAAATTGGGGGGGAGCAGGTGGAGCAGTACTTC. Its protein product is CASSQIGGEQVEQYF. J is TRBJ2-5 and V is TRBV4-1; 7 bases map to TRBD2. The trim removed 2 bases at V and 11 bases at J, leaving 14 bases unmatched. This CDR3 is built from 15 residues. Germline values: CDR1 MGHRA, CDR2 YSYEKL.

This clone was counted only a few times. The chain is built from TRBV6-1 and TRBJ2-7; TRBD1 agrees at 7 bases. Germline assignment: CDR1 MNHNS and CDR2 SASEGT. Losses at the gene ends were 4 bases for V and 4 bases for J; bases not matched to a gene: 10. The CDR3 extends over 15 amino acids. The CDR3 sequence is CASSGPTGPGYEQYF. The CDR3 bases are TGTGCCAGCAGTGGGCCGACAGGGCCTGGGTACGAGCAGTACTTC.

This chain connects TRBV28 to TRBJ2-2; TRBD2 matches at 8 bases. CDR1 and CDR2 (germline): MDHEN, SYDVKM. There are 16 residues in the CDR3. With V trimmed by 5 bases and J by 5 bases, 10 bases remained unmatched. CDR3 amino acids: CASSEPGTRGTGELFF. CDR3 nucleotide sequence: TGTGCCAGCAGTGAACCCGGGACTAGAGGAACCGGGGAGCTGTTTTTT.

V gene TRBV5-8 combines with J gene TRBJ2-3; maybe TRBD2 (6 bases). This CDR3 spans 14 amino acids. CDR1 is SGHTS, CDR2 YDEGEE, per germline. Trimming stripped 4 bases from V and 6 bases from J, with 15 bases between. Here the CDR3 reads CASSGGTRLDTQYF. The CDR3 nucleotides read TGTGCCAGCAGCGGCGGGACGCGCTTGGATACGCAGTATTTT.

The CDR3 DNA follows: TGTGCCAGCAGGCGCGGGACGGGAGATACGCAGTATTTT. Protein sequence: CASRRGTGDTQYF. This chain links TRBV6-1 with TRBJ2-3; tentative D call: TRBD2 (6 bases). The CDR3 consists of 13 residues. Trimming removed 6 bases at V and 5 bases at J, with 12 bases between. The germline V gene encodes CDR1 MNHNS and CDR2 SASEGT.

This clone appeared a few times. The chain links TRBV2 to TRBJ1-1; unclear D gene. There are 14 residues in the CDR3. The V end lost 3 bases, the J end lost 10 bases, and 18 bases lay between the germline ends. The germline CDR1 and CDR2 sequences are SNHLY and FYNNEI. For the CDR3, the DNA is TGTGCCAGCAGTGAGAAACACACCGGACGAGGAGCTTTCTTT. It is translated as CASSEKHTGRGAFF.

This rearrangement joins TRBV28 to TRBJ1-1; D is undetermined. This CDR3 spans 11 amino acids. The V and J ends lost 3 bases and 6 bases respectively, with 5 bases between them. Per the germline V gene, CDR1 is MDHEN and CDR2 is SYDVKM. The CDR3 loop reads CASSFLSEAFF. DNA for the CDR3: TGTGCCAGCAGTTTTTTATCTGAAGCTTTCTTT.

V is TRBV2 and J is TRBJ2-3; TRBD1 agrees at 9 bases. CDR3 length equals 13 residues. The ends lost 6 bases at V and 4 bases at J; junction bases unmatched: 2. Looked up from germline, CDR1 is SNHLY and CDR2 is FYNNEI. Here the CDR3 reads CASRGTGSDTQYF. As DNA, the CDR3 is TGTGCCAGCAGGGGGACAGGGTCAGATACGCAGTATTTT. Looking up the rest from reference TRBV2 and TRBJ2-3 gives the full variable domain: EPEVTQTPSHQVTQMGQEVILRCVPISNHLYFYWYRQILGQKVEFLVSFYNNEISEKSEIFDDQFSVERPDGSNFTLKIRSTKLEDSAMYFCASRGTGSDTQYFGPGTRLTVL.

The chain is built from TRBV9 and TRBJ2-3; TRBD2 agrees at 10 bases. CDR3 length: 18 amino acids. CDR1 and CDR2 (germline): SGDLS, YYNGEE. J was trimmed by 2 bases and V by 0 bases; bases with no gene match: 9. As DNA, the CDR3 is TGTGCCAGCAGCGTAGAGGCTAGCGGGAGCATCCCCACAGATACGCAGTATTTT. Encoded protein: CASSVEASGSIPTDTQYF.

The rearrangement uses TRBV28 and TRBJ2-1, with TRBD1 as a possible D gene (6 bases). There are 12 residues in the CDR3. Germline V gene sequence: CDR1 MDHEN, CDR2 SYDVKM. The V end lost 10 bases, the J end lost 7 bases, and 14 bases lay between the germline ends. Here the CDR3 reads CATTGSSNEQFF. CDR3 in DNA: TGTGCCACCACAGGGTCTAGTAATGAGCAGTTCTTC.

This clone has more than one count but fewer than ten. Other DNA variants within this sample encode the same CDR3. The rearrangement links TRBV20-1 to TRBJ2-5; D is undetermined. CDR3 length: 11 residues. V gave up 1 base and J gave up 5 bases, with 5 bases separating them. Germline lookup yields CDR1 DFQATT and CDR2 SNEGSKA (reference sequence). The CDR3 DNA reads TGCAGTGCTAGAGCCTGGGAGACCCAGTACTTC. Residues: CSARAWETQYF.